This T cell receptor beta chain was captured in a study of T-cell memory formation after mild COVID-19. One entry per CDR3 protein, called by TCRdb with MiXCR from the 5' RACE reads. The repertoire includes around 83,000 distinct CDR3 sequences, roughly 25% of them detected once, and roughly two fifths sits in the top ten. A few counts support this clonotype. Per the germline V gene, CDR1 is MNHEY and CDR2 is SMNVEV (reference sequence). The CDR3 is 15 amino acids. With 2 bases removed from V and 4 bases from J, the gap between germline ends came to 14 bases. The specimen sequenced was PBMCs or a T cell subset sorted from them (not recorded which). The genes are TRBV27 and TRBJ1-2; D ambiguous. This sequence was found in a man younger than 35 who had mild COVID-19 (a few samples of this study predate the infection). Cell type and time point are not known. CDR3 nucleotides: TGTGCCAGCAGTTTAAGACGCAGTGAGACCTATGGCTACACCTTC. Translated, it gives CASSLRRSETYGYTF.